A single sample is the source of the 3 T cell receptor beta chains below, sequenced in a study of cytomegalovirus exposure and HLA in healthy donors. The PCR contained 60 Vbeta and 13 Jbeta primers. The method was immunoSEQ multiplex PCR; TCRdb's version includes in-frame clones alone and lacks a portion of them. The table shows roughly 170,000 clones, with about 79% occurring only once. Material for sequencing was PBMCs. The receptors originated from a female donor in good health and CMV-seronegative.

The V and J genes are TRBV5-4 and TRBJ1-2, with a weak D call TRBD1 (6 bases). The germline CDR1 and CDR2 sequences are SGHNT and YYREEE (reference sequence). The CDR3 length is 15 residues. Trimming stripped 1 base from V and 3 bases from J, with 13 bases between. CDR3 nucleotide sequence: TGTGCCAGCAGCTTGATTGGACAGCGAGACTATGGCTACACCTTC. This translates into CASSLIGQRDYGYTF.

The chain employs TRBV9 and TRBJ1-2; D gene uncertain. V lost 1 base and J lost 3, with 10 bases in between. This CDR3 is built from 14 residues. Germline assignment: CDR1 SGDLS and CDR2 YYNGEE. The CDR3 reads CASSVTGTDYGYTF. The CDR3, as DNA: TGTGCCAGCAGCGTAACGGGTACGGACTATGGCTACACCTTC.

The chain couples TRBV6-6 to TRBJ2-1; 14 nucleotides line up with TRBD2. The CDR3 loop spans 16 amino acids. V dropped 7 bases and J dropped 9; count of bases not matched to a gene: 11. From germline, CDR1 is MNHNY and CDR2 SVGAGI (reference sequence). CDR3 coding DNA: TGTGCCAGCACCATACTGGGACTAGCGGGGGTTAGTGAGCAGTTCTTC. This sequence encodes CASTILGLAGVSEQFF.